These 28 T cell receptor beta chains share one sample of origin, sequenced in a study of response to subunit inactivated influenza vaccine. TCRdb reanalysed the RT-PCR reads using MiXCR and keeps one entry per CDR3 protein. This sample carries hundreds of thousands of distinct CDR3 sequences, less than 10% of them seen once, and the ten largest clones take approximately 13%. The specimen was PBMCs from blood, collected roughly 24 months after vaccination. The receptor source for this set is a man aged 45 to 75 who received an inactivated influenza vaccine.

This clonotype was recorded many times. The chain is built from TRBV7-2 and TRBJ2-3; no clear D gene. Between the trimmed V and J ends, which lost 3 bases and 6 bases, there was a span of 7 bases. The CDR3 spans 12 residues. CDR1 is SGHTA and CDR2 is FQGNSA in the germline V gene. In nucleotides, the CDR3 is TGTGCCAGCAGCTTTAAGGGTGATACGCAGTATTTT. The encoded protein is CASSFKGDTQYF.

This clonotype came up a few times. V is TRBV2 and J is TRBJ2-1; TRBD2 might be the D (6 bases). This CDR3 is 13 amino acids long. The germline CDR1 and CDR2 sequences are SNHLY and FYNNEI. V lost 10 bases and J 9 bases, leaving 19 bases between the germline ends. CDR3 residues: CATHQLPGVEQFF. In nucleotides, the CDR3 is TGTGCCACCCACCAGCTGCCGGGGGTTGAGCAGTTCTTC.

A single count supports this clonotype. The CDR3 spells CASRSQDGGRDYGYTF. The CDR3 DNA sequence: TGTGCCAGCAGGTCTCAGGATGGCGGTCGAGACTATGGCTACACCTTC. The V call is TRBV6-2 or TRBV6-3, the J call TRBJ1-2, with D unclear. Trimming removed 6 bases at V and 3 bases at J, with 20 bases between. Germline V gene data show CDR1 as MNHEY and CDR2 as SVGEGT. The CDR3 length is 16 residues.

J is TRBJ2-5 and V is TRBV15; D might be TRBD2 (5 bases). V lost 0 bases, J lost 2 bases, and 10 bases lay in between. CDR3 length: 15 residues. The V gene's germline CDR1 is LNHNV and CDR2 YYDKDF (reference sequence). The CDR3 loop reads CATSRDPGLQETQYF. CDR3 in DNA: TGTGCCACCAGCAGAGACCCCGGACTTCAAGAGACCCAGTACTTC.

The table lists this clonotype with a few counts. The chain joins TRBV7-2 to TRBJ2-7; maybe TRBD1 (6 bases). V was clipped by 3 bases and J by 5 bases, with 11 bases between them. This CDR3 is built from 13 residues. CDR1 and CDR2 from the germline V gene are SGHTA and FQGNSA. The CDR3 protein is CASSFTQGHEQYF. For the CDR3, the DNA is TGTGCCAGCAGCTTTACACAGGGACACGAGCAGTACTTC. Together with reference TRBV7-2 and TRBJ2-7, the CDR3 gives the full variable domain: GAGVSQSPSNKVTEKGKDVELRCDPISGHTALYWYRQSLGQGLEFLIYFQGNSAPDKSGLPSDRFSAERTGGSVSTLTIQRTQQEDSAVYLCASSFTQGHEQYFGPGTRLTVT.

This chain joins TRBV5-5 and TRBJ2-1; D is ambiguous. Deletions cut 0 bases from V and 9 bases from J, with 13 bases between. The CDR3 contains 14 residues. Germline CDR1 SGHKS, CDR2 YYEKEE (reference sequence). In DNA, the CDR3 is TGTGCCAGCAGCTTGGAGTCTCATGCCCGTGAGCAGTTCTTC. Its protein is CASSLESHAREQFF.

The gene calls are TRBV20-1 and TRBJ2-3, with 10 bases that match TRBD2. Germline CDR1 is DFQATT and CDR2 is SNEGSKA (reference sequence). With V trimmed by 2 bases and J by 4 bases, 12 bases remained unmatched. This CDR3 region has 17 residues. The CDR3 loop is CSARQGLAGGLPDTQYF. CDR3 coding DNA: TGCAGTGCTAGACAAGGGTTAGCGGGAGGCCTCCCAGATACGCAGTATTTT.

Points on this clonotype: An end of the junction differs from the germline gene, which may be a read error. Written as DNA, the CDR3 is TGTGCCAGCAGTCCCCGGGACAGGGGACCCAACATAGACTTC. Its translation is CASSPRDRGPNIDF. V gene TRBV12-3 or TRBV12-4 combines with J gene TRBJ2-5, with TRBD1 matching over 10 bases. This CDR3 spans 14 amino acids.

The genes are TRBV21-1 and TRBJ2-7; whether TRBD1, the table's D call, matches the DNA was not checked. TRBV21-1 is an annotated pseudogene. This CDR3 contains 17 residues. As DNA, the CDR3 is TGTGCCAGCAGCGCGAACTGGGACAGGGGGATGTACTACGAGCAGTACTTC. It codes for CASSANWDRGMYYEQYF.

This clonotype appeared a few times. The chain employs TRBV5-6 and TRBJ2-1; TRBD1 agrees at 8 bases. Germline CDR1 SGHDT, CDR2 YYEEEE. Trimming took 0 bases from V and 13 from J; bases not matched to a gene: 6. The CDR3 extends over 13 amino acids. CDR3 loop: CASSLERQGNQFF. The CDR3 region has the DNA TGTGCCAGCAGCTTGGAGAGACAGGGGAACCAGTTCTTC.

In this sample, this clonotype turned up a few times. The CDR3: CAWSVGEDSNQPQHF. CDR3 sequence (DNA): TGTGCCTGGAGTGTCGGAGAAGATAGCAATCAGCCCCAGCATTTT. The chain employs TRBV30 and TRBJ1-5; D uncertain. Germline V gene data show CDR1 as GTSNPN and CDR2 as SVGIG (reference sequence). This CDR3 is built from 15 residues. Trimming shortened V by 0 bases and J by 0 bases, and 9 bases separated the two germline ends. Complete variable domain (other parts from reference TRBV30 and TRBJ1-5): SQTIHQWPATLVQPVGSPLSLECTVEGTSNPNLYWYRQAAGRGLQLLFYSVGIGQISSEVPQNLSASRPQDRQFILSSKKLLLSDSGFYLCAWSVGEDSNQPQHFGDGTRLSIL.

This clonotype occurred a few times. V usage is TRBV5-6 and J usage is TRBJ1-6, with D tentatively TRBD1 (5 bases). Germline loops: CDR1 SGHDT, CDR2 YYEEEE. V shed 4 bases and J shed 10 bases, with 12 bases lying between them. CDR3 length equals 13 residues. The CDR3 DNA sequence: TGTGCCAGCAGCATGGGACTCCGATCACCCCTCCACTTT. It is translated as CASSMGLRSPLHF.

Many counts were recorded for this clonotype. The rearrangement links TRBV11-2 to TRBJ2-5; unclear D gene. The CDR3 loop spans 14 amino acids. Germline assignment: CDR1 SGHAT and CDR2 FQNNGV. V was cut by 1 base and J by 4 bases, with 10 bases left in between. In DNA form, the CDR3 reads TGTGCCAGCAGCTTAGGGATGGGATCAGAGACCCAGTACTTC. Translated: CASSLGMGSETQYF.

This clonotype was counted between two and nine times. V gene TRBV9 combines with J gene TRBJ2-3; D is tentatively TRBD1 or TRBD2 (5 bases each). This CDR3 comprises 16 residues. Germline V gene data show CDR1 as SGDLS and CDR2 as YYNGEE. V shed 0 bases and J shed 2 bases, with 13 bases lying between them. In DNA form, the CDR3 reads TGTGCCAGCAGCGTAGGGGACCACACCGCCACAGATACGCAGTATTTT. Encoded protein: CASSVGDHTATDTQYF.

The V call is TRBV6-1, the J call TRBJ2-3, with 8 bases matching TRBD1. Germline values: CDR1 MNHNS, CDR2 SASEGT. With 5 bases clipped from V and 1 base from J, the junction kept 2 bases outside the gene matches. The CDR3 has 14 residues. CDR3 in DNA: TGTGCCAGCAGTCTCAGGGGGCGCACAGATACGCAGTATTTT. This sequence encodes CASSLRGRTDTQYF.

This clonotype has only a few counts. The genes are TRBV3-1 and TRBJ1-1, with TRBD1 matching 8 bases. CDR1 and CDR2 from the germline V gene are LGHDT and YNNKEL (reference sequence). The trim removed 4 bases at V and 6 bases at J, leaving 4 bases unmatched. CDR3 length equals 13 residues. CDR3 bases: TGTGCCAGCAGCCGCGGACAGGGACCTGAAGCTTTCTTT. Encoded protein: CASSRGQGPEAFF. Full variable domain (remainder filled in from reference TRBV3-1 and TRBJ1-1): DTAVSQTPKYLVTQMGNDKSIKCEQNLGHDTMYWYKQDSKKFLKIMFSYNNKELIINETVPNRFSPKSPDKAHLNLHINSLELGDSAVYFCASSRGQGPEAFFGQGTRLTVV.

This clonotype was seen repeatedly, ten times or more. V gene TRBV29-1 combines with J gene TRBJ2-5; 8 bases line up with TRBD2. CDR3 length: 15 amino acids. The V and J ends lost 1 base and 1 base, in that order; junction bases with no gene match: 5. The germline V gene has CDR1 SQVTM and CDR2 ANQGSEA. The CDR3 here is CSVEGGSGVQETQYF. The DNA of the CDR3 is TGCAGCGTTGAAGGGGGTAGCGGGGTCCAAGAGACCCAGTACTTC.

This clonotype came up once. The junction departs from germline at one end; a sequencing error may be responsible. The rearrangement uses TRBV12-3 or TRBV12-4 and TRBJ2-7, with D possibly matching TRBD2 (7 bases). This CDR3 spans 15 amino acids. The CDR3 bases are TGTGACAGCAGTTTTATGACGGGGGGCCAGGGCGAGCAGTACTTC. It is translated as CDSSFMTGGQGEQYF.

This clonotype was seen a handful of times. V usage is TRBV2 and J usage is TRBJ1-1, with 10 bases that match TRBD1. V gave up 8 bases and J gave up 4 bases; unmatched junction bases: 4. Germline V gene sequence: CDR1 SNHLY, CDR2 FYNNEI. The CDR3 covers 13 residues. The CDR3 DNA reads as TGTGCCAGCCGACAGGGGGCGCCCACTGAAGCTTTCTTT. As protein: CASRQGAPTEAFF.

This clonotype was detected a few times. The J gene is TRBJ2-2, the V gene TRBV20-1; D possibly corresponds to TRBD2 (5 bases). The CDR3 is 15 amino acids. The V gene's germline CDR1 is DFQATT and CDR2 SNEGSKA (reference sequence). The V and J ends lost 0 bases and 2 bases respectively, with 10 bases between them. The CDR3 reads CSARDIDYNTGELFF. CDR3 sequence (DNA): TGCAGTGCTAGAGATATCGACTACAACACCGGGGAGCTGTTTTTT.

This clonotype was counted between two and nine times. The chain uses TRBV20-1 and TRBJ2-5; D uncertain. The V gene lost 0 bases and the J gene lost 5 bases, with 7 bases spanning the gap. The CDR3 spans 12 residues. The germline gives CDR1 DFQATT, CDR2 SNEGSKA (reference sequence). The CDR3 DNA follows: TGCAGTGCTAGAGACACCTACGAGACCCAGTACTTC. Amino acids: CSARDTYETQYF.

This clonotype was seen only a few times. This chain links TRBV12-3 or TRBV12-4 with TRBJ2-2, with 7 bases matching TRBD1. This CDR3 has 16 amino acids. V lost 6 bases and J lost 5; bases outside the gene matches: 12. The CDR3 nucleotides are TGTGCCAGCAGGCCCTCGGGACAGACTACAACCGGGGAGCTGTTTTTT. Protein: CASRPSGQTTTGELFF.

This clonotype occurred many times. The gene calls are TRBV7-3 and TRBJ2-7, with 10 bases identical to TRBD2. Germline values: CDR1 SGHTA, CDR2 FQGTGA. This CDR3 has 15 amino acids. The ends lost 2 bases at V and 1 base at J; junction bases unmatched: 2. The CDR3 bases are TGTGCCAGCAGCTTACCTAGCGGGAGATCCTACGAGCAGTACTTC. Its translation is CASSLPSGRSYEQYF.

This clonotype has more than one count but fewer than ten. The gene calls are TRBV7-2 and TRBJ2-1; 9 nucleotides agree with TRBD1. The CDR3 totals 14 residues. Germline CDR1 reads SGHTA; CDR2 reads FQGNSA. J gave up 8 bases and V 6 bases, and 8 bases lay outside the gene matches. CDR3 protein: CASRGGTGFDEQFF. The CDR3 DNA follows: TGTGCCAGCAGAGGGGGGACAGGGTTCGATGAGCAGTTCTTC.

V and J are TRBV20-1 and TRBJ1-2; perhaps TRBD1 as D (5 bases). The CDR3 is made up of 14 amino acids. The germline V gene encodes CDR1 DFQATT and CDR2 SNEGSKA (reference sequence). V was clipped by 1 base and J by 3 bases, with 12 bases between them. CDR3 residues: CSARATGLDYGYTF. For the CDR3, the DNA is TGCAGTGCTAGAGCAACGGGACTGGACTATGGCTACACCTTC.

This clonotype has a handful of counts. J is TRBJ2-3 and V is TRBV12-3 or TRBV12-4; TRBD1 agrees at 8 bases. J was trimmed by 2 bases and V by 5 bases; bases with no gene match: 18. The CDR3 sequence is 19 residues long. The CDR3 nucleotides are TGTGCCAGCAGTCGTGATCCAAGGAGGACAGGGCTAGACACAGATACGCAGTATTTT. It yields the protein CASSRDPRRTGLDTDTQYF.

This clonotype was detected a few times. V gene TRBV20-1 combines with J gene TRBJ1-4, with a weak D call TRBD1 (5 bases). The CDR3 is 12 amino acids. Germline V CDR1 and CDR2: DFQATT, SNEGSKA (reference sequence). V dropped 3 bases and J dropped 11 bases, with 13 bases sitting between them. For the CDR3, the DNA is TGCAGTGCTAGCGGTGGTTCAGGGAAACTGTTTTTT. It encodes CSASGGSGKLFF.

This clonotype was observed many times. The chain uses TRBV13 and TRBJ2-1; no firm D call. Trimming took 3 bases from V and 7 from J, leaving 13 bases between them. CDR1 and CDR2 from the germline V gene are PRHDT and FYEKMQ (reference sequence). This CDR3 has 14 residues. The CDR3: CASSFFYQTNEQFF. The CDR3 DNA sequence: TGTGCCAGCAGCTTTTTCTACCAGACAAATGAGCAGTTCTTC.